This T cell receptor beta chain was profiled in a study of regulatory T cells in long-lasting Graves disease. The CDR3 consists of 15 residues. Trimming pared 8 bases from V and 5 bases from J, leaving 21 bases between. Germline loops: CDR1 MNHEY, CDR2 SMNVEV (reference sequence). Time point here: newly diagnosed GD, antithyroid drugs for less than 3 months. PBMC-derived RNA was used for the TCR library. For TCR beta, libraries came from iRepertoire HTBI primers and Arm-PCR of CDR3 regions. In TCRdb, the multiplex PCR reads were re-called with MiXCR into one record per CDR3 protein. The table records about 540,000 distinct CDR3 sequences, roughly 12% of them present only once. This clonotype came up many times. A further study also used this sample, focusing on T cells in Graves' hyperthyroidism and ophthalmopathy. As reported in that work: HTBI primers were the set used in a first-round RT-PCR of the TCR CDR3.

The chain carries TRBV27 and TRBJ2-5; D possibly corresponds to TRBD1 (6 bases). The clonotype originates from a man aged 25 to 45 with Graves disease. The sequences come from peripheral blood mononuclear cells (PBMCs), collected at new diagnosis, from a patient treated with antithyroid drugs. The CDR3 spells CASSPARGYGETQYF. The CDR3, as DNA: TGTGCCAGCTCCCCGGCAAGGGGGTATGGTGAGACCCAGTACTTC.